The entry below gives a single TCR beta chain sequence along with its context. It lacks a known antigen. Base qualities are not recorded, but no much larger clone differs from it by a single base. This specimen belongs to a study of cytomegalovirus exposure and HLA in healthy donors (dated by TCRdb to the late 2010s). Turning to the overall study: In an earlier analysis of about 560 of the donors, under 300 Gb of sequence data and 100 million or so unique TCR beta sequences from about 180 million T cells were reported. An early release that covered about 600 HLA-typed donors contained around 300 gigabases of sequencing data and tens of millions of unique TCR sequences. Of the roughly 400 genotyped donors, 65% to 90% fell in the genetic ancestry cluster associated with self-reported Caucasian donors. The study was designed to test whether signatures of past pathogen exposure could be identified by cataloging public T cell receptors. The study used immunosequencing to profile the T cell repertoires of hundreds of subjects and linked those repertoires to cytomegalovirus serostatus. A separate validation cohort of over a hundred different subjects was used in addition to the 666-subject first cohort. To predict cytomegalovirus infection status, the study brought together high-throughput TCR immunosequencing, statistical association of individual TCRs with disease status, and machine learning. To study patterns of TCR occurrence, a later analysis re-analyzed previously published TCR beta repertoires from several hundred donors and added high-resolution HLA genotyping. The later analysis used no new phenotypic data to find candidate immune exposures, relying instead on TCR beta sequences and their occurrence across donors. An earlier analysis of around 580 of the donors used high-throughput TCR beta sequencing to judge whether each TCR beta V gene segment behaved as functional or pseudogenic. Donor age, sex, ethnicity and CMV serostatus were collected together with the repertoire data. A later genetic analysis took genome-wide SNP genotypes for about 55% of the 666 donors and used that subset as a discovery cohort. All discovery cohort repertoires had been generated on a single sequencing platform. Both class I and class II loci were covered by HLA typing, at four-digit resolution. The number of donors typed differed by locus, with roughly 620-640 for A, B, C, DRB1 and DQB1, roughly 520 for DQA1, under 610 for DPA1, and around 450 for DPB1. Roughly five DR-DQ haplotypes were handled as single units for association and clustering, since linkage in the cohort was strong. Across under 500 genotyped donors of the cohort, an average of approximately 200,000 unique TCR beta nucleotide sequences per donor were sequenced, and 15% to 20% of those sequences were non-productive.

The cohort was made up of 500 to 850 healthy bone marrow donors. All cohort members were sampled while nominally healthy, although unrecorded immune exposures were likely present. The donor tested CMV seronegative, placing the donor among the 350 or so seronegative members of the cohort. A peripheral blood sample was collected from each donor, and TCR beta sequencing was performed on peripheral blood mononuclear cells. The Qiagen DNeasy Blood Extraction Kit was used to extract genomic DNA from the blood cell samples. Here is what the overall study found, with its caveats: In a later analysis, HLA-associated TCR beta chains showed more clonal expansion and lower generation probabilities than non-associated chains that were equally common. In the study, roughly 160 TCR beta chains were listed as associated with cytomegalovirus. In an earlier analysis of fewer than 700 of the donors, most TCR beta V segments appeared in productive rearrangements about 87% or about 30% of the time, broadly matching IMGT annotations. Because HLA typing was missing for some donors at each locus, association tests included only the typed subset. Roughly uniform sequencing depth across donors was assumed in presence/absence analyses, although this assumption may not hold. A group of highly shared sequence variants was considered likely to be a technical artifact of the sequencing pipeline. According to the authors, the approach could potentially be generalized to other disease states and immunological phenotypes. Because counts were too low, seventeen rarely observed V segments, including chromosome 9 orphons, were excluded from the earlier analysis of several hundred of the donors. The classifier was reported to diagnose cytomegalovirus status with high specificity and sensitivity in both the original and validation cohorts. A further reported finding was that TCR beta sequences accurately predicted the HLA-A and HLA-B alleles for most subjects in the first cohort. Compared with the roughly 670-donor mean, donors in an Asian-associated ancestry cluster had fewer N-insertions in productive TCRs, according to a later genetic analysis. In vitro tests confirmed that a few of the cytomegalovirus-associated TCR beta chains recognize cytomegalovirus antigens. A later analysis found that most CMV-associated TCR beta chains appeared HLA-restricted, with HLA associations seemingly driven largely by CMV exposure. In a later genetic analysis, a missense DCLRE1C variant was associated with V-gene and J-gene trimming of TCR beta chains, and the association was replicated in an independent cohort. Linkage disequilibrium might explain the correlated functional status among segregating V segments, but an unknown experimental factor could not be ruled out. Only TCR beta chains were sequenced in this cohort, and the absence of alpha or paired-chain data limited detectable features. While some public TCRs were present in many individuals, most TCR sequences turned up only very rarely across donors. In a later analysis, several top co-occurrence clusters were reported to appear linked to parvovirus B19, influenza, CMV and Epstein-Barr virus. Strong co-occurrence of HLA alleles, especially DR and DQ, made assigning TCR associations to individual alleles difficult. The 87-base-pair reads could not distinguish some IMGT-functional V segments, including TRBV6-2 and TRBV6-3, so those segments were excluded. In a later analysis, the rate of TCR association differed among HLA loci, with DRB1 alleles having the most associated TCRs and HLA-C alleles having the fewest. Immune exposure information for the cohort was limited to CMV serostatus. In a later analysis, 16,951 TCR beta sequences were associated with specific HLA alleles at a false discovery rate of 0.05.

To prepare the library, the immunoSEQ multiplex PCR assay was applied. A mixture of 60 forward primers for TCR Vbeta segments and 13 reverse primers for TCR Jbeta segments was used in the multiplex PCR. Amplification of the CDR3 region of rearranged TCR beta genes was performed with a multiplex PCR assay on genomic DNA. Amplified TCR beta libraries were sequenced as 87-base-pair reads on the Illumina HiSeq System. The source study handled its data this way. A later analysis tallied 75 million to 85 million unique TCR beta chains across the 700 or so repertoires, and around 9.9 million of those chains were shared by two or more donors. Raw reads were error-corrected and collapsed into unique sequences with a nearest-neighbor algorithm that merged closely related sequences to remove PCR and sequencing errors. CDR3 sequences were aligned to IMGT reference sequences to assign V, D and J gene segments. For a sequence to be retained, a match of at least six nucleotides was required to both a V gene segment and a J gene segment. A rearrangement counted as productive if the CDR3 had no stop codons and remained in frame with V and J, and every other rearrangement counted as non-productive. Following IMGT convention, CDR3 was defined as the stretch from the second conserved V-encoded cysteine up to the conserved J-encoded phenylalanine. Sequences without an unambiguous match to a single V gene segment were excluded from the earlier analysis of a few hundred of the donors. In an earlier analysis of 587 of the donors, a V segment was called functional when productive rearrangements were above 56.7%, and segregating when the standard deviation between donors exceeded 5%. A statistical classification framework was developed to diagnose cytomegalovirus status using the catalog of TCR beta chain sequences. V and J gene assignment, in a later analysis, came from comparing TCR nucleotide sequences with IMGT/GENE-DB human TR gene sequences. A later analysis assigned CDR3 sequences and most-parsimonious VDJ recombination scenarios with the TCRdist pipeline. In a later analysis, every TCR beta chain was defined by the combination of its CDR3 amino acid sequence and its V-gene family, and reads without a unique V-gene family were dropped. A later analysis removed 592 highly shared, low-generation-probability nucleotide sequences to deal with suspected cross-contamination and a sequencing artifact. In a later analysis, a clonal expansion index for each public chain was calculated from normalized within-repertoire ranks of inferred template counts. A later analysis computed generation probabilities with a VDJ recombination model fitted to out-of-frame rearrangements, and checked the results against IGoR. In a later analysis, hypergeometric tests were used to score TCR-TCR, TCR-HLA and TCR-CMV co-occurrence, with a repertoire-size bias correction applied to TCR pairs. In a later analysis, false discovery rates were estimated by permuting HLA or CMV assignments 20 times. In a later analysis, co-occurring TCRs were grouped with DBSCAN, and TCRdist sequence similarity was added when clustering was performed within HLA-allele-positive subsets. Co-occurrence clustering excluded repertoires with fewer than 30,000 or more than 120,000 public chains, plus five with anomalous nucleotide sharing. Sourced from immuneACCESS, this table was stored by TCRdb with only in-frame sequences that have V and J called. A share of the clones is absent; for the studies checked, an unresolved V gene accounts for under half, and the remainder has no known explanation. The DNA was the basis for D and trimming; V, J and clone size are from that table. This sample gives about 120,000 clones in total; 78% of them show up just once. Roughly 6.1% of the sample goes to the ten largest clones.

The junction carries 11 bases between V and J, which are trimmed by 4 bases and 2 bases respectively. CDR3 length: 14 amino acids, cysteine to phenylalanine. Only the CDR3 region is kept as DNA, spanning 42 bases read in frame from base 1. CDR1 and CDR2 are read off the germline V gene as SNHLY and FYNNEI. The rearrangement combines TRBV2 with TRBJ1-1, with a weak D call of TRBD1 (5 bases match). The clonotype originates from a woman between 40 and 50 years old in good health and CMV-seronegative. The sequencing input was PBMCs. CDR3 reads: CASSAGWINTEAFF. The DNA is TGTGCCAGCAGTGCAGGGTGGATTAACACTGAAGCTTTCTTT.